Given below is one T cell receptor beta chain in context. Its specific antigen is unknown. From each donor, a 2.5 ml peripheral blood sample was drawn into PAXgene tubes and stored at -80 degrees C. Total RNA was isolated from whole blood with the PAXgene blood miRNA kit on an automated QIAcube, without T cell sorting. Peripheral blood from monozygotic twin pairs, either concordant or discordant for inflammatory bowel disease, underwent deep TCRalpha and TCRbeta repertoire profiling that used unique molecular barcoding. Smoking habits were recorded for all twin pairs, and each individual was classified as a current, former or never smoker. The sample comes from a study of monozygotic twins with inflammatory bowel disease (dated by TCRdb to about 2019). In terms of the full investigation: In total, around 28 monozygotic twin pairs made up the full study: 19 Danish pairs, all IBD-discordant, plus nine German pairs, of which four were IBD-concordant and five were IBD-discordant. The search for disease-associated traits relied mainly on comparing, within discordant pairs, IBD patients with their genetically identical healthy co-twins. Each individual had, on average, about 151 000 unique TCRalpha sequences and 181 000 unique TCRbeta sequences available for analysis.

Taken from the germline V gene (reference sequence), the CDR1 and CDR2 loops are SGHNT and YYREEE. The CDR3 runs 14 amino acids, cysteine and phenylalanine included. The DNA is not on file. Study-wide conclusions, independent of this receptor: A decrease in TCRbeta repertoire diversity, as measured by inverse Simpson index, was observed in IBD patients compared with their healthy co-twins. Distinction between different T cell subtypes could not be achieved in the analysis. Compared with healthy twins, IBD patients had fewer clonotypes in common with other individuals, a difference most pronounced in patients showing signs of disease activity. Repertoire similarity did not differ between concordant and discordant twins, possibly due to limited statistical power. Differing immunosuppressive treatments among patients may have added background noise and inter-individual variability to the repertoires. The results gave no support for a single strong signal or clonotype linked to IBD.

The library was made by 5' RACE. Each TCR library was prepared from about 3.5 ug of total RNA. For each sample, cDNA was synthesized in eight separate reactions using SMARTScribe reverse transcriptase. During cDNA synthesis, template switching was used to introduce unique molecular identifiers that contained a 6-nucleotide sample barcode. Two nested PCRs of around 15 and 10 cycles amplified the TCRalpha and TCRbeta cDNA, and bead purification followed each PCR. Before amplification, the cDNA was treated with uracil DNA-glycosylase and purified using the QIAquick PCR purification kit. The second PCR was the step at which Illumina TruSeq-compatible adapters and sample-specific barcodes were added. TapeStation and Qubit were used to check library quality and concentration, and around 4.7 ng of each library was pooled. Sequencing of pooled libraries was carried out on an Illumina HiSeq2500 single-index Rapid Run using 2 x 100 bp reads and custom sequencing primers. As for the original processing: MiGEC version 1.2.6 was used for UMI-based consensus assembly to correct PCR and sequencing errors. MiXCR version 2.1.1 was used to carry out V(D)J alignment, clonotype assembly and CDR3 extraction. Gene usage, clonotype sharing and MAIT/NKT TCR abundance were normalised by analysing the top 1000, 10 000 and 20 000 clonotypes per sample. Diversity was computed as the inverse Simpson index with the vegan R package after downsampling to 27 000 UMIs. Paired Mann-Whitney U tests on discordant twin pairs were used, with Benjamini-Hochberg multiple-testing correction. TCRdb reprocessed the reads, and each CDR3 protein sequence is entered once, without DNA. In this record, the V and J calls reflect TCRdb's handling and not the investigators' own analysis. This sample's table contains a few hundred thousand distinct CDR3 sequences. The ten most abundant clones make up 2.5% to 3% of the sample.

Sequenced input: blood. This TCR was sampled from a human donor with ulcerative colitis or Crohn's disease, or a healthy co-twin of an affected twin (not recorded which). Recombination connected TRBV5-4 to TRBJ2-5; TCRdb's D gene call, TRBD2, goes unchecked for lack of DNA. CDR3 region: CASSGTSGGETQYF.